This passage covers 26 T cell receptor beta chains from one sample sequenced in a study of blood T cell repertoires in COVID-19. Only in-frame clones appear in the TCRdb table, and some are missing; sequencing was by immunoSEQ multiplex PCR. The data contain about 140,000 clones, approximately 85% of them singletons. Sequences were obtained from peripheral blood. The receptors originated from a woman older than 75 with acute or convalescent COVID-19.

The chain couples TRBV7-9 to TRBJ1-6, with 7 bases fitting TRBD1. CDR1 and CDR2 from the germline V gene are SEHNR and FQNEAQ (reference sequence). Trimming cost V 3 bases and J 10 bases; bases outside gene matches: 6. The CDR3 runs to 14 residues. The CDR3 region is CASSFSRGSSPLHF. The CDR3 nucleotides are TGTGCCAGCAGCTTCTCCAGGGGGAGCTCACCCCTCCACTTT.

This sequence joins TRBV6-5 and TRBJ2-7; TRBD1 matches at 7 bases. This CDR3 is built from 14 residues. Trimming removed 4 bases from V and 4 bases from J; junction bases left unmatched: 7. Per the germline V gene, CDR1 is MNHEY and CDR2 is SVGAGI. The CDR3 DNA reads TGTGCCAGCAGTTTTCGACACAGGGGATACGAGCAGTACTTC. It is translated as CASSFRHRGYEQYF.

V gene TRBV5-6 combines with J gene TRBJ1-2; perhaps TRBD1 as D (5 bases). V gave up 3 bases and J gave up 2 bases, with 11 bases separating them. Per the germline V gene, CDR1 is SGHDT and CDR2 is YYEEEE. CDR3 length: 14 amino acids. CDR3 amino acids: CASSSGQFNYGYTF. The DNA of the CDR3 is TGTGCCAGCAGCTCCGGACAATTCAACTATGGCTACACCTTC.

The chain has TRBV7-8 and TRBJ2-7, with 7 bases lining up with TRBD2. CDR3 length equals 15 residues. Germline V gives CDR1 SGHVS, CDR2 FQNEAQ. With 6 bases clipped from V and 1 base from J, the junction kept 9 bases outside the gene matches. CDR3 sequence (DNA): TGTGCCAGCAGTCCTTCACAAGCGGGGTCCTACGAGCAGTACTTC. Translating gives CASSPSQAGSYEQYF.

This clone came up once. The gene calls are TRBV28 and TRBJ2-5, with 9 bases identical to TRBD2. The ends lost 6 bases at V and 3 bases at J; junction bases unmatched: 17. Germline CDR1 MDHEN, CDR2 SYDVKM. The CDR3 contains 18 residues. The CDR3 protein is CASRLIPGREGYEETQYF. The CDR3 nucleotides read TGTGCCAGCAGACTAATCCCCGGGCGGGAGGGCTATGAAGAGACCCAGTACTTC.

The V call is TRBV4-1, the J call TRBJ2-7; D perhaps matches TRBD1 (6 bases). The CDR3 contains 12 residues. V dropped 4 bases and J dropped 4 bases, with 8 bases sitting between them. Germline lookup yields CDR1 MGHRA and CDR2 YSYEKL. CDR3 sequence: CASSPQGYEQYF. The CDR3 DNA is TGCGCCAGCAGCCCGCAGGGGTACGAGCAGTACTTC.

This sequence joins TRBV2 and TRBJ1-5; no reliable D call. V was trimmed by 3 bases and J by 4 bases, leaving 4 bases between them. Germline loops: CDR1 SNHLY, CDR2 FYNNEI. There are 12 residues in the CDR3. CDR3 coding DNA: TGTGCCAGCAGTGATAGTAATCAGCCCCAGCATTTT. This sequence encodes CASSDSNQPQHF.

The chain carries TRBV7-9 and TRBJ1-2, with D uncertain. The CDR3 is 13 residues long. CDR1 is SEHNR, CDR2 FQNEAQ, per germline (reference sequence). Trimming removed 5 bases at V and 3 bases at J, with 10 bases between. The DNA for the CDR3 is TGTGCCAGCAGCAAAGACAACCACTATGGCTACACCTTC. It yields the protein CASSKDNHYGYTF.

Turning to this clone: The sample contains more than one DNA sequence encoding this CDR3. In DNA, the CDR3 is TGTGCCAGCAGGACAGGAACGGGCTATGGCTACACCTTC. Protein product: CASRTGTGYGYTF. This rearrangement joins TRBV28 to TRBJ1-2; D possibly corresponds to TRBD1 (6 bases). The CDR3 totals 13 residues. Germline CDR1 and CDR2: MDHEN and SYDVKM. V was clipped by 6 bases and J by 4 bases, with 12 bases between them.

The rearrangement links TRBV28 to TRBJ1-5; D unclear. Trimming stripped 7 bases from V and 6 bases from J, with 10 bases between. This CDR3 contains 12 residues. CDR1 and CDR2 from the germline V gene are MDHEN and SYDVKM. This chain's CDR3 is CASTRRGQPQHF. DNA of the CDR3: TGTGCCAGCACCCGCCGGGGTCAGCCCCAGCATTTT.

The chain joins TRBV7-2 to TRBJ1-3; a possible D gene is TRBD1 (5 bases). Germline-derived CDR1 and CDR2 are SGHTA and FQGNSA. The CDR3 runs 16 residues. V was shortened by 0 bases and J by 2 bases, with 11 bases between the two germline ends. The CDR3 bases are TGTGCCAGCAGCTTAGCTTCCGCAGGGACTGGAAACACCATATATTTT. Translation gives CASSLASAGTGNTIYF.

The chain uses TRBV3-1 (or the pseudogene TRBV3-2) and TRBJ2-5, with TRBD2 as a possible D gene (6 bases). V dropped 8 bases and J dropped 4 bases, with 17 bases sitting between them. The germline CDR1 and CDR2 sequences are LGHDT and YNNKEL (reference sequence). This CDR3 region has 14 residues. CDR3 protein: CASEAAPEGETQYF. Here the CDR3 DNA reads TGTGCCAGCGAGGCCGCGCCGGAGGGAGAGACCCAGTACTTC.

The gene calls are TRBV27 and TRBJ2-1, with 13 bases aligning to TRBD2. The CDR3 totals 16 residues. Germline CDR1 reads MNHEY; CDR2 reads SMNVEV (reference sequence). Losses at the gene ends were 6 bases for V and 4 bases for J; bases not matched to a gene: 6. CDR3 sequence: CASRTSGRSLYNEQFF. The CDR3 DNA is TGTGCCAGCAGGACTAGCGGGAGGTCCCTTTACAATGAGCAGTTCTTC.

The chain employs TRBV5-1 and TRBJ2-1, with D maybe TRBD1 (5 bases). V gave up 1 base and J gave up 6 bases, with 20 bases separating them. Germline CDR1 and CDR2: SGHRS and YFSETQ. The CDR3 loop spans 17 amino acids. The CDR3 region has the DNA TGCGCCAGCAGCTTGTTTTTCGACAGCCGGATTGGCAATGAGCAGTTCTTC. It codes for CASSLFFDSRIGNEQFF. The variable domain in full, completed from reference TRBV5-1 and TRBJ2-1, reads KAGVTQTPRYLIKTRGQQVTLSCSPISGHRSVSWYQQTPGQGLQFLFEYFSETQRNKGNFPGRFSGRQFSNSRSEMNVSTLELGDSALYLCASSLFFDSRIGNEQFFGPGTRLTVL.

The chain recombines TRBV7-6 with TRBJ2-1; perhaps TRBD1 as D (6 bases). The CDR3 covers 15 residues. The V gene lost 2 bases and the J gene lost 3 bases, with 11 bases spanning the gap. Germline V gives CDR1 SGHVS, CDR2 FNYEAQ. This CDR3 is CASSLRDIGYNEQFF. The DNA of the CDR3 is TGTGCCAGCAGCTTACGGGACATTGGCTACAATGAGCAGTTCTTC.

The chain joins TRBV14 to TRBJ2-1; TRBD2 matches 11 bases. J was trimmed by 9 bases and V by 5 bases; bases with no gene match: 18. The CDR3 has 18 amino acids. Germline values: CDR1 SGHDN, CDR2 FVKESK. The CDR3 nucleotides are TGTGCCAGCAGCAAAGTAGCGGGGGGGGTCTTAGATCTTCCTGAGCAGTTCTTC. This sequence encodes CASSKVAGGVLDLPEQFF.

This chain joins TRBV7-6 and TRBJ2-7; possible D gene TRBD1, 5 bases. The CDR3 spans 14 residues. V was cut by 8 bases and J by 0 bases, with 14 bases left in between. Looked up from germline, CDR1 is SGHVS and CDR2 is FNYEAQ. The CDR3 here is CASGSRVGSYEQYF. The CDR3, as DNA: TGTGCCAGCGGATCCAGGGTGGGCTCCTACGAGCAGTACTTC.

The chain employs TRBV6-4 and TRBJ1-2; no clear D. This CDR3 is built from 13 residues. V was shortened by 0 bases and J by 8 bases, with 10 bases between the two germline ends. The germline gives CDR1 MRHNA, CDR2 SNTAGT. CDR3 sequence: CASSDSGGVGYTF. The CDR3 region has the DNA TGTGCCAGCAGTGACTCGGGCGGGGTCGGCTACACCTTC.

The V call is TRBV27, the J call TRBJ1-6; 11 nucleotides agree with TRBD1. This CDR3 has 18 residues. V lost 3 bases and J lost 4; bases outside the gene matches: 8. CDR1 and CDR2 (germline): MNHEY, SMNVEV (reference sequence). In DNA form, the CDR3 reads TGTGCCAGCAGTTTCCGGTTGGACAGGGGGCTTTATAATTCACCCCTCCACTTT. Translating it yields CASSFRLDRGLYNSPLHF.

In this sample, this clone turned up a few times. V and J are TRBV29-1 and TRBJ2-1, with 8 bases lining up with TRBD2. V gave up 3 bases and J gave up 3 bases; unmatched junction bases: 10. CDR3 length: 16 residues. Looked up from germline, CDR1 is SQVTM and CDR2 is ANQGSEA. CDR3 sequence (DNA): TGCAGCGTTGAGCTCAGCGCGGGGGGCTTCTACAATGAGCAGTTCTTC. As protein: CSVELSAGGFYNEQFF.

The V call is TRBV10-3, the J call TRBJ1-5; D gene uncertain. V lost 2 bases and J 6 bases, leaving 14 bases between the germline ends. Germline V gene sequence: CDR1 ENHRY, CDR2 SYGVKD. The CDR3 sequence is 15 residues long. The CDR3 DNA reads as TGTGCCATCAGTGAGACGGTCAGGTCCAGTCAGCCCCAGCATTTT. Its protein product is CAISETVRSSQPQHF.

The V call is TRBV5-1, the J call TRBJ1-5, with 7 bases identical to TRBD1. The germline CDR1 and CDR2 sequences are SGHRS and YFSETQ. The CDR3 runs 14 residues. The junction had 4 bases not matched to a gene; V was cut back by 2 bases and J by 5 bases. The CDR3 nucleotides are TGCGCCAGCAGCTTAACTACAGGGGATCAGCCCCAGCATTTT. Translated: CASSLTTGDQPQHF. Full variable domain (outside the CDR3, taken from reference TRBV5-1 and TRBJ1-5): KAGVTQTPRYLIKTRGQQVTLSCSPISGHRSVSWYQQTPGQGLQFLFEYFSETQRNKGNFPGRFSGRQFSNSRSEMNVSTLELGDSALYLCASSLTTGDQPQHFGDGTRLSIL.

The chain combines TRBV25-1 with TRBJ2-7; D is unresolved. The CDR3 spans 13 residues. Germline CDR1 is MGHDK and CDR2 is SYGVNS. Trimming stripped 2 bases from V and 3 bases from J, with 8 bases between. The CDR3, as DNA: TGTGCCAGCAGTGAAGGCACAGACTACGAGCAGTACTTC. Translating it yields CASSEGTDYEQYF.

The chain uses TRBV2 and TRBJ2-4; 9 nucleotides agree with TRBD2. The CDR3 covers 17 residues. The germline V gene has CDR1 SNHLY and CDR2 FYNNEI. V trimming: 5 bases; J trimming: 4 bases; junction bases outside the gene matches: 12. The CDR3 loop is CASSSRGGDMSKNIQYF. The CDR3 DNA is TGTGCCAGCAGTTCGCGGGGGGGGGACATGTCGAAAAACATTCAGTACTTC.

The chain carries TRBV4-2 and TRBJ1-2, with 9 bases that match TRBD1. The CDR3 has 16 residues. Germline V gene sequence: CDR1 LGHNA, CDR2 YNFKEQ. The J segment lost 2 bases and the V segment lost 3 bases, leaving 7 bases of the junction unmatched. CDR3 sequence (DNA): TGTGCCAGCAGCCAGGGCAGACAGGGGGTAAACTATGGCTACACCTTC. Its protein product is CASSQGRQGVNYGYTF.

In its sample, this clone was seen once. The DNA of the CDR3 is TGTGCCTGGAGCGAGACCTACGAGCAGTACTTC. As protein: CAWSETYEQYF. The rearrangement joins TRBV30 to TRBJ2-7; D not resolved. The germline gives CDR1 GTSNPN, CDR2 SVGIG (reference sequence). Deletions cut 3 bases from V and 2 bases from J, with 5 bases between. This CDR3 region has 11 residues.